The rows below give T cell receptor beta chains drawn from one sample of a study of blood T cells in healthy people across ages. Using its own MiXCR run on the 5' RACE reads, TCRdb lists one record per CDR3 protein. The profile shows roughly 1,300,000 distinct CDR3 sequences, around 59% of them singletons. Sequenced sample: blood. These receptors came from a young man in good health. Both conserved end residues are trimmed from each CDR3. Fields, in order: V gene, clone size, J gene, CDR3 protein. A clone size is listed for some rows: how often the clone was seen (once, few, many), or a class if it is expanded.

>TRBV29-1|.|TRBJ1-1
SVKAGGAF
>TRBV7-9|few|TRBJ2-3
ASRLGQVSTDTQY
>TRBV7-8|.|TRBJ2-7
ASSLALRGVGRYTYEQY
>TRBV6-2/TRBV6-3|.|TRBJ1-2
ASSYSGTANYGYT
>TRBV9|.|TRBJ2-7
ASSAGATSYNEQY
>TRBV12-3/TRBV12-4|.|TRBJ2-3
ASSATLAGGQDTQY
>TRBV2|.|TRBJ2-1
ASSEGLAVNEQF
>TRBV7-9|.|TRBJ2-4
ASSPPLGEAKNIQY
>TRBV6-1|.|TRBJ1-2
ASSETRKDGYT
>TRBV4-1|.|TRBJ1-2
ASSQGDSSYGYT